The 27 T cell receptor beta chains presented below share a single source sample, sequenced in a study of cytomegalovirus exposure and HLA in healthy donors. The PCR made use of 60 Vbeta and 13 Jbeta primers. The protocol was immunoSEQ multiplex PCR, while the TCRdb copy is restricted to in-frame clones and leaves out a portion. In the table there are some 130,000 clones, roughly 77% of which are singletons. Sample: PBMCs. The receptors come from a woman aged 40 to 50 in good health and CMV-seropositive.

In DNA form, the CDR3 reads TGTGCCAGCAGCTTAAGTCCGGGACTAGCGGGATCATACAATGAGCAGTTCTTC. This codes for CASSLSPGLAGSYNEQFF. The chain carries TRBV7-9 and TRBJ2-1; TRBD2 matches 13 bases. The CDR3 spans 18 residues. Germline-derived CDR1 and CDR2 are SEHNR and FQNEAQ (reference sequence). Trimming at V came to 2 bases and at J to 4 bases, leaving 8 bases not matched to a gene.

CDR3 nucleotide sequence: TGTGCCAGCAGCGTGGGACAGGGTTGGGGCTACACCTTC. Translated, it gives CASSVGQGWGYTF. This rearrangement joins TRBV7-3 to TRBJ1-2; 9 nucleotides line up with TRBD1. The ends lost 5 bases at V and 8 bases at J; junction bases unmatched: 6. This CDR3 is 13 amino acids long. CDR1 and CDR2 from the germline V gene are SGHTA and FQGTGA.

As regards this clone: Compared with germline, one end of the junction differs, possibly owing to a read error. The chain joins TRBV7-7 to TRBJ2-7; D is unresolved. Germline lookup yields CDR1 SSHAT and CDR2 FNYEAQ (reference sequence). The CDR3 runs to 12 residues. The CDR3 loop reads CASSPGSGEQYF. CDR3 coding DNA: TGTGCTAGCAGCCCCGGTTCGGGCGAGCAGTACTTC.

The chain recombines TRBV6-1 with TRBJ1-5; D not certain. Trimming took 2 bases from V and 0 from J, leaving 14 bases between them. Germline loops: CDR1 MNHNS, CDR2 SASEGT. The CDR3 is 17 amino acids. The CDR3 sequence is CASSEIVSRDSNQPQHF. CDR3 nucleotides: TGTGCCAGCAGTGAAATCGTGAGCCGCGATAGCAATCAGCCCCAGCATTTT.

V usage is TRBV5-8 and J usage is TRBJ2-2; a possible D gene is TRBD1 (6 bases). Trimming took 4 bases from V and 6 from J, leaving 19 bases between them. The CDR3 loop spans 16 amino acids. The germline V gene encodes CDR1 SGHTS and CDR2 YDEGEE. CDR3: CASSTGTLGQAGELFF. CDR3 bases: TGTGCCAGCAGCACCGGGACACTGGGCCAGGCCGGGGAGCTGTTTTTT.

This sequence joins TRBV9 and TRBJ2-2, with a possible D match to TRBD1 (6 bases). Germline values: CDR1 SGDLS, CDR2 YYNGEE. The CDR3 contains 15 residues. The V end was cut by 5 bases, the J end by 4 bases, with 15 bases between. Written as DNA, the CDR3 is TGTGCCAGCAGGTCCGGGACACGGACCACCGGGGAGCTGTTTTTT. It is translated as CASRSGTRTTGELFF.

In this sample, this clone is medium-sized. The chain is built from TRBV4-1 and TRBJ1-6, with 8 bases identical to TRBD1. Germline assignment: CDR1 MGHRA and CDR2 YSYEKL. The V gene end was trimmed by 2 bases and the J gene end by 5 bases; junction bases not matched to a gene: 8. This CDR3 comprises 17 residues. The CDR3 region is CASSQPGQGEHNSPLHF. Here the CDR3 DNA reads TGCGCCAGCAGCCAACCCGGACAGGGAGAGCATAATTCACCCCTCCACTTT.

The CDR3 reads CASSSGVNYGYTF. The CDR3 DNA follows: TGTGCCAGCAGCTCGGGGGTAAACTATGGCTACACCTTC. This chain uses TRBV5-8 with TRBJ1-2, with D maybe TRBD1 (5 bases). This CDR3 contains 13 residues. Between the trimmed V and J ends, which lost 3 bases and 2 bases, there was a span of 8 bases. Germline CDR1 is SGHTS and CDR2 is YDEGEE.

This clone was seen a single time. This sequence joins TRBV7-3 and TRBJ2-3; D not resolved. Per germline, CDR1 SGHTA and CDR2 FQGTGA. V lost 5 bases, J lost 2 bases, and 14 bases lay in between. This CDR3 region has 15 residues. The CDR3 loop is CASSPTPQPTDTQYF. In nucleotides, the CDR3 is TGTGCCAGCAGCCCCACTCCCCAACCCACAGATACGCAGTATTTT.

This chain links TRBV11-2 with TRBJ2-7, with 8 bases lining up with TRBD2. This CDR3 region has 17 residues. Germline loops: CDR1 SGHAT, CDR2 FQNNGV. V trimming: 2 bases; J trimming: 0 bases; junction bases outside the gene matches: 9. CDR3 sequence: CASSLIQGGGPSYEQYF. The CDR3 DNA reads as TGTGCCAGCAGCTTAATACAGGGCGGGGGGCCCTCCTACGAGCAGTACTTC.

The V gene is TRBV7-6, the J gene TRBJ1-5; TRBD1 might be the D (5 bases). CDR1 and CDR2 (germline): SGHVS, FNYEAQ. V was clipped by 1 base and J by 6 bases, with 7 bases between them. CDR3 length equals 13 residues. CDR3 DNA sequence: TGTGCCAGCAGCTTAGGCGGGACTCAGCCCCAGCATTTT. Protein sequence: CASSLGGTQPQHF.

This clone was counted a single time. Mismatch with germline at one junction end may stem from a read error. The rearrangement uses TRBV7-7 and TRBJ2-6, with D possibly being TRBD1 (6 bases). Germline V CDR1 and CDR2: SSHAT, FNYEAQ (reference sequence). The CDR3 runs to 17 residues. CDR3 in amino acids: CASRIQGLSSGANVLTF. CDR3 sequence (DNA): TGTGCTAGCAGGATTCAGGGGTTAAGCTCTGGGGCCAACGTCCTGACTTTC.

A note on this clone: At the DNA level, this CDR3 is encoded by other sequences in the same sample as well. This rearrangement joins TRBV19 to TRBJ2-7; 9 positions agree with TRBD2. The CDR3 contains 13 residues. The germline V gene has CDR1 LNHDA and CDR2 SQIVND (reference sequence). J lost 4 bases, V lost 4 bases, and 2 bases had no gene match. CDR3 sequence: CASSNGLAYEQYF. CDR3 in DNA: TGTGCCAGTAGTAACGGACTAGCGTACGAGCAGTACTTC. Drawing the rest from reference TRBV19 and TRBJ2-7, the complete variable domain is DGGITQSPKYLFRKEGQNVTLSCEQNLNHDAMYWYRQDPGQGLRLIYYSQIVNDFQKGDIAEGYSVSREKKESFPLTVTSAQKNPTAFYLCASSNGLAYEQYFGPGTRLTVT.

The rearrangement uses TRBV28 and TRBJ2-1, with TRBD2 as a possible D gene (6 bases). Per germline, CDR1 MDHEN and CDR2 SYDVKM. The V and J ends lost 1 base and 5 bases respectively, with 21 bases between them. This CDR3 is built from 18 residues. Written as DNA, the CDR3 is TGTGCCAGCAGTTTATTTCTCGGACGGGAGAAACTCAACAATGAGCAGTTCTTC. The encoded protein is CASSLFLGREKLNNEQFF.

CDR3 protein: CASGLAGGFYEQYF. DNA of the CDR3: TGTGCCAGCGGCCTAGCGGGGGGTTTCTACGAGCAGTACTTC. V and J are TRBV5-4 and TRBJ2-7; 11 bases are a match to TRBD2. There are 14 residues in the CDR3. Germline V gene sequence: CDR1 SGHNT, CDR2 YYREEE (reference sequence). J gave up 3 bases and V 7 bases, and 6 bases lay outside the gene matches.

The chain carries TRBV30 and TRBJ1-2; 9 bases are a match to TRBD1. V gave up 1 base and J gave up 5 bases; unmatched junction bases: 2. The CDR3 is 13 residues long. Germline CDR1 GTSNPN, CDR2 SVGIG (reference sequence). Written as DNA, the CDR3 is TGTGCCTGGAGTGCCGGGACAGGGTATGGCTACACCTTC. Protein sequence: CAWSAGTGYGYTF.

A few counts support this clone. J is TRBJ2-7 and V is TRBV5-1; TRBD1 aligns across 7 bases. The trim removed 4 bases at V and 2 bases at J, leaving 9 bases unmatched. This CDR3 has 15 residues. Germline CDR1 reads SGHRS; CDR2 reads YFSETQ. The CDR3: CASSPGQEYTYEQYF. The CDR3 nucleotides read TGCGCCAGCAGCCCAGGACAGGAGTATACCTACGAGCAGTACTTC.

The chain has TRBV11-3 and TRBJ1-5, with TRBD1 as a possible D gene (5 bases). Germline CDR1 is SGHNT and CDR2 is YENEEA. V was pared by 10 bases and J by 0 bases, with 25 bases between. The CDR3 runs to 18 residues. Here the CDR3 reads CANVYSGPSNYSNQPQHF. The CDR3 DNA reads TGTGCCAACGTCTACTCAGGGCCTTCAAATTATAGCAATCAGCCCCAGCATTTT.

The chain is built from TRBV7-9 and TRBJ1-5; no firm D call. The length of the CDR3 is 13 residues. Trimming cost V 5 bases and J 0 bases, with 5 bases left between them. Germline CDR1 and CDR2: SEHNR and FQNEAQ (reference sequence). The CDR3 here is CASSTSSNQPQHF. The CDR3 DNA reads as TGTGCCAGCAGCACCAGTAGCAATCAGCCCCAGCATTTT.

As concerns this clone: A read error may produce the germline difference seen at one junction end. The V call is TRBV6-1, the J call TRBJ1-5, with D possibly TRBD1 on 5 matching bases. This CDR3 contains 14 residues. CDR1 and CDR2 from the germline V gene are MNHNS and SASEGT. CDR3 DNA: TGTGCCAGCAGTGAATGGGCAGGGAATCAGCTCCAGCATTTT. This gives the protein CASSEWAGNQLQHF.

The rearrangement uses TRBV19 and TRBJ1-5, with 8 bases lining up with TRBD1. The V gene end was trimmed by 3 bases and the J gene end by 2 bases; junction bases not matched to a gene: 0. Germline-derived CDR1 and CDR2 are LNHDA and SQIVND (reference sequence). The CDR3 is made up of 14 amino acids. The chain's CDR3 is CASSMDRGNQPQHF. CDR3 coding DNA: TGTGCCAGTAGTATGGACAGGGGCAATCAGCCCCAGCATTTT. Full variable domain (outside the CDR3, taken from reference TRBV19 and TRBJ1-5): DGGITQSPKYLFRKEGQNVTLSCEQNLNHDAMYWYRQDPGQGLRLIYYSQIVNDFQKGDIAEGYSVSREKKESFPLTVTSAQKNPTAFYLCASSMDRGNQPQHFGDGTRLSIL.

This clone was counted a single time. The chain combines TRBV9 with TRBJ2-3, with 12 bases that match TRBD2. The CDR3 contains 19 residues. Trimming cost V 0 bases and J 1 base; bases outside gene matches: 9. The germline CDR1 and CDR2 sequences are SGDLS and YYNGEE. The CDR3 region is CASSVAFLAGGPGTDTQYF. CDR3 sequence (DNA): TGTGCCAGCAGCGTAGCTTTCCTAGCGGGAGGGCCTGGCACAGATACGCAGTATTTT.

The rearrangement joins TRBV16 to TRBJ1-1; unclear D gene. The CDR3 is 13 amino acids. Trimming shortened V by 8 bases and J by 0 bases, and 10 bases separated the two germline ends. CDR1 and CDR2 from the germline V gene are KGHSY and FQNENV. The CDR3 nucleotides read TGTGCCAGCCTCGGGTGGCTGAACACTGAAGCTTTCTTT. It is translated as CASLGWLNTEAFF. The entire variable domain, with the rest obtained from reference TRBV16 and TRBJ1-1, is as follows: GEEVAQTPKHLVRGEGQKAKLYCAPIKGHSYVFWYQQVLKNEFKFLISFQNENVFDETGMPKERFSAKCLPNSPCSLEIQATKLEDSAVYFCASLGWLNTEAFFGQGTRLTVV.

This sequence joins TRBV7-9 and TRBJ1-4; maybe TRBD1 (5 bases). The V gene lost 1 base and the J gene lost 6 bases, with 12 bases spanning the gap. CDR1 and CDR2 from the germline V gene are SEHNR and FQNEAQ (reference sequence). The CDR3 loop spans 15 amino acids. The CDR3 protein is CASSLELAGYEKLFF. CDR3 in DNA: TGTGCCAGCAGCTTAGAATTGGCAGGGTATGAAAAACTGTTTTTT.

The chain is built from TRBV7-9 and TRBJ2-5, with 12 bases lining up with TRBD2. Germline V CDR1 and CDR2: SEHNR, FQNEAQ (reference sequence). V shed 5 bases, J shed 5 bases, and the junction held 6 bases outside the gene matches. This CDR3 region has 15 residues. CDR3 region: CASSEGLAGNETQYF. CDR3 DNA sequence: TGTGCCAGCAGCGAAGGACTAGCGGGGAATGAGACCCAGTACTTC.

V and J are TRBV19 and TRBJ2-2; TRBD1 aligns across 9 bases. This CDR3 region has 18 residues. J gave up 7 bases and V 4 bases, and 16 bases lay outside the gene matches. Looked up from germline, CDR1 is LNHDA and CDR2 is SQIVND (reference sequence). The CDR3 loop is CASSTSGQGLLLDGELFF. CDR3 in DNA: TGTGCCAGTAGTACATCGGGACAGGGCCTCCTGTTGGACGGGGAGCTGTTTTTT. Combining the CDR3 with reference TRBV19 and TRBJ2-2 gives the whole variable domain DGGITQSPKYLFRKEGQNVTLSCEQNLNHDAMYWYRQDPGQGLRLIYYSQIVNDFQKGDIAEGYSVSREKKESFPLTVTSAQKNPTAFYLCASSTSGQGLLLDGELFFGEGSRLTVL.

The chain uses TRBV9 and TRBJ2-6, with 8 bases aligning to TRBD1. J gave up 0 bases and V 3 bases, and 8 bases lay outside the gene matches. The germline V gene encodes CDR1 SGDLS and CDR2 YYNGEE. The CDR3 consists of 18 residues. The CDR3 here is CASSGPGQVHSGANVLTF. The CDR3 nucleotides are TGTGCCAGCAGCGGCCCGGGACAGGTACACTCTGGGGCCAACGTCCTGACTTTC.